The clone carrying this T cell receptor beta chain was detected only a few times. The antigen remains undetermined. This entry comes from a study of post-analysis software for immune sequencing data. General study findings and limits: Roughly 5 TRBV segments occurring more often in patients than controls included TRBV5-6, TRBV5-1 and TRBV20-1.

TCR beta libraries were prepared from cDNA with unique molecular identifiers. TCRdb re-analysed the PCR reads in MiXCR, keeping a single row per CDR3 protein. Of hundreds of thousands of distinct CDR3 sequences listed, about 27% are singletons. The CDR3 totals 16 residues. Trimming at V came to 0 bases and at J to 7 bases, leaving 6 bases not matched to a gene. Germline lookup yields CDR1 KGHSH and CDR2 LQKENI. The source of this sequence is a girl aged 10-17 years with multiple sclerosis. The chain links TRBV18 to TRBJ2-1; TRBD1 matches 10 bases. The sample comprised blood. The CDR3 reads CASSPPGTGVGNEQFF. The CDR3 DNA sequence: TGTGCCAGCTCACCACCGGGGACAGGGGTCGGGAATGAGCAGTTCTTC. Based on the CDR3 plus reference TRBV18 and TRBJ2-1, the full variable domain is NAGVMQNPRHLVRRRGQEARLRCSPMKGHSHVYWYRQLPEEGLKFMVYLQKENIIDESGMPKERFSAEFPKEGPSILRIQQVVRGDSAAYFCASSPPGTGVGNEQFFGPGTRLTVL.